Presented here are 5 T cell receptor beta chains from one specimen sequenced in a study of blood T cells in healthy people across ages. Combining a sample-barcoded 5' primer with a J-beta primer mix, a second PCR ran for about 7 to 11 cycles. TCRdb re-called the 5' RACE reads with MiXCR, one entry per CDR3 protein. The table includes more than 550,000 distinct CDR3 sequences, about a fifth detected once. Sequenced sample: blood. The origin of the receptors is a man between 65 and 80 years old in good health.

This clonotype was recorded many times. The V call is TRBV3-1, the J call TRBJ2-3; no firm D call. This CDR3 is 15 amino acids long. In germline, CDR1 is LGHDT, CDR2 YNNKEL (reference sequence). Between the trimmed V and J ends, which lost 0 bases and 0 bases, there was a span of 7 bases. The CDR3 sequence is CASSQDSVSTDTQYF. DNA for the CDR3: TGTGCCAGCAGCCAAGATTCGGTTAGCACAGATACGCAGTATTTT.

This clonotype has a handful of counts. The chain couples TRBV29-1 to TRBJ1-5, with 12 bases aligning to TRBD1. CDR1 SQVTM and CDR2 ANQGSEA come from the germline V gene. The CDR3 runs 18 residues. V lost 6 bases, J lost 0 bases, and 12 bases stayed unmatched. The CDR3 loop reads CSVLQWGQGAFSNQPQHF. DNA for the CDR3: TGCAGCGTCCTACAGTGGGGACAGGGGGCTTTTAGCAATCAGCCCCAGCATTTT.

The chain is built from TRBV20-1 and TRBJ2-3, with TRBD2 matching 10 bases. The CDR3 sequence is 15 residues long. V trimming: 3 bases; J trimming: 2 bases; junction bases outside the gene matches: 5. Germline CDR1 reads DFQATT; CDR2 reads SNEGSKA (reference sequence). The CDR3 nucleotides are TGCAGTGCTAGCGGCCTAGCGGGGGTCACAGATACGCAGTATTTT. Amino acid sequence: CSASGLAGVTDTQYF.

This clonotype was seen a few times. The chain has TRBV29-1 and TRBJ1-1; no reliable D call. Trimming shortened V by 4 bases and J by 6 bases, and 12 bases separated the two germline ends. The germline CDR1 and CDR2 sequences are SQVTM and ANQGSEA. The CDR3 runs 12 residues. Written as DNA, the CDR3 is TGCAGCGTTGGGGGAGGGCTGCCTGAAGCTTTCTTT. Protein sequence: CSVGGGLPEAFF.

This clonotype occurred a few times. CDR3 region: CASSLAGTGGFGYTF. The CDR3, as DNA: TGTGCCAGCAGCTTGGCCGGGACAGGGGGATTTGGCTACACCTTC. This chain connects TRBV7-2 to TRBJ1-2; 11 bases fit TRBD1. Unmatched junction bases numbered 7, after V lost 3 bases and J lost 7 bases. The CDR3 totals 15 residues. Germline V gene data show CDR1 as SGHTA and CDR2 as FQGNSA.